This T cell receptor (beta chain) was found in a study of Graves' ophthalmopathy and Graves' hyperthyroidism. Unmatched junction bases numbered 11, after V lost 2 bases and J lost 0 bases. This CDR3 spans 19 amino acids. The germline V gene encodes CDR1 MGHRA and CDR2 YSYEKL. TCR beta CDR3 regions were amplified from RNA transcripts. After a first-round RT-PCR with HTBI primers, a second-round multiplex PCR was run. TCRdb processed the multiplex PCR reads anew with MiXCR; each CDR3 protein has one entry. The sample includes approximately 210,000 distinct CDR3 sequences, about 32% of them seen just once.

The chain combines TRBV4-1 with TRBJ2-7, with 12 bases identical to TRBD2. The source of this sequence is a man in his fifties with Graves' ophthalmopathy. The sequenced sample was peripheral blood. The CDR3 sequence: CASSQRALAGGGFSYEQYF. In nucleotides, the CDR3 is TGCGCCAGCAGCCAAAGAGCCCTAGCGGGAGGGGGTTTCTCCTACGAGCAGTACTTC.